Listed here are 10 T cell receptor beta chains from one sample, sequenced in a study of shared clonotypes between healthy human individuals. The table came from immunoSEQ multiplex PCR; TCRdb's copy has only in-frame clones and leaves some out. This repertoire shows roughly 510,000 clones, roughly 85% found once; its top ten account for 12%. Source material: PBMCs. These receptor sequences come from a woman in her thirties or forties in good health. Some clones in this sample may be carry-over from other donors' samples.

The chain uses TRBV4-2 and TRBJ2-3; D uncertain. This CDR3 spans 15 amino acids. The germline CDR1 and CDR2 sequences are LGHNA and YNFKEQ. Trimming pared 2 bases from V and 0 bases from J, leaving 9 bases between. As DNA, the CDR3 is TGTGCCAGCAGCCAACAGACACTTAGCACAGATACGCAGTATTTT. Translation: CASSQQTLSTDTQYF.

The chain carries TRBV9 and TRBJ2-1; TRBD2 matches at 13 bases. CDR1 is SGDLS and CDR2 is YYNGEE in the germline V gene. Germline trimming cut 1 base from V and 8 bases from J; bases unmatched to any gene: 9. This CDR3 spans 17 amino acids. CDR3 sequence (DNA): TGTGCCAGCAGCGTATCGACTAGCGGGAGGAATGGCGATGAGCAGTTCTTC. Translating it yields CASSVSTSGRNGDEQFF.

The chain couples TRBV5-1 to TRBJ2-1, with no clear D. Per germline, CDR1 SGHRS and CDR2 YFSETQ. V was shortened by 0 bases and J by 3 bases, with 7 bases between the two germline ends. The CDR3 is made up of 14 amino acids. CDR3: CASSLAVNYNEQFF. In DNA, the CDR3 is TGCGCCAGCAGCTTGGCCGTCAACTACAATGAGCAGTTCTTC.

This chain connects TRBV21-1 to TRBJ2-7; TRBD2 is the table's D call and was not checked against the DNA. TRBV21-1 is reported as a pseudogene. This CDR3 region has 19 residues. The CDR3 bases are TGTGCCAGCAGCACCCTAGTGGTGGGACTAGCGGGAGTCAGATACGAGCAGTACTTC. Its translation is CASSTLVVGLAGVRYEQYF.

This clone was observed many times. The V and J genes are TRBV5-1 and TRBJ2-2; 15 bases agree with TRBD2. After removal of 4 bases from V and 6 bases from J, the junction contained 7 bases not matched to a gene. The CDR3 has 17 residues. The germline V gene has CDR1 SGHRS and CDR2 YFSETQ. The CDR3 loop is CASSPAGLAGGAGELFF. DNA for the CDR3: TGCGCCAGCAGCCCCGCTGGACTAGCGGGAGGGGCCGGGGAGCTGTTTTTT.

Concerning this clone itself: A far more abundant clone sits one base away, making this likely a read error. V is TRBV30 and J is TRBJ1-1; D remains unclear. The CDR3 is 14 residues long. CDR1 and CDR2 from the germline V gene are GTSNPN and SVGIG (reference sequence). The CDR3 DNA is TGTGACTGGAGTGTGAGAGGGATAAACACTGAAGCTTTCTTT. Amino acid sequence: CDWSVRGINTEAFF.

On this clone itself: This may stem from a read error, because a much larger clone lies one nucleotide away. This chain connects TRBV11-2 to TRBJ2-7, with 8 bases matching TRBD2. Unmatched junction bases numbered 3, after V lost 5 bases and J lost 0 bases. Germline CDR1 reads SGHAT; CDR2 reads FQNNGV. This CDR3 comprises 14 residues. In DNA, the CDR3 is TGTGCCAGCAGCCCGGGACTAGGCTCCTACGAGCAGTACTTC. The encoded protein is CASSPGLGSYEQYF.

The rearrangement joins TRBV11-2 to TRBJ2-7, with 9 bases lining up with TRBD2. Germline trimming cut 1 base from V and 7 bases from J; bases unmatched to any gene: 8. The CDR3 has 15 residues. The germline CDR1 and CDR2 sequences are SGHAT and FQNNGV. The CDR3 DNA reads as TGTGCCAGCAGCTTAGTGGCGGGAGGGCCTTATGAGCAGTACTTC. Its translation: CASSLVAGGPYEQYF. Drawing the rest from reference TRBV11-2 and TRBJ2-7, the complete variable domain is EAGVAQSPRYKIIEKRQSVAFWCNPISGHATLYWYQQILGQGPKLLIQFQNNGVVDDSQLPKDRFSAERLKGVDSTLKIQPAKLEDSAVYLCASSLVAGGPYEQYFGPGTRLTVT.

The chain uses TRBV28 and TRBJ2-1; 12 bases match TRBD2. V trimming: 5 bases; J trimming: 15 bases; junction bases outside the gene matches: 5. CDR1 is MDHEN and CDR2 is SYDVKM in the germline V gene. The CDR3 covers 12 residues. The CDR3 here is CASSGLAGGGFF. CDR3 coding DNA: TGTGCCAGCAGTGGGCTAGCGGGAGGGGGGTTCTTC.

This clone was detected only a few times. The V and J genes are TRBV10-3 and TRBJ2-5, with 12 nucleotides matching TRBD2. Germline V gives CDR1 ENHRY, CDR2 SYGVKD. The trim removed 6 bases at V and 5 bases at J, leaving 10 bases unmatched. This CDR3 has 16 amino acids. DNA for the CDR3: TGTGCCATCAGGAGACTAGCGGGAGTCCCCCTGGAGACCCAGTACTTC. As protein: CAIRRLAGVPLETQYF.